This TCR beta chain was captured by sequencing in a study of blood T cell repertoires in COVID-19. Study-wide background: PBMCs, B-cell-depleted T cells, or T cells were the source of the cDNA or gDNA that made up the material.

The method was immunoSEQ multiplex PCR; TCRdb's version includes in-frame clones alone and lacks a portion of them. The sample holds about 87,000 clones, about 85% seen once. Trimming removed 3 bases from V and 3 bases from J; junction bases left unmatched: 7. The V gene's germline CDR1 is SGHRS and CDR2 YFSETQ. The CDR3 has 16 residues. The chain has TRBV5-1 and TRBJ2-2; 8 bases line up with TRBD2. The sequenced material came from peripheral blood. The receptor's source is a woman over 75 with COVID-19, enrolled during active disease. The CDR3 region has the DNA TGCGCCAGCAGCTGGGGACTAGGGGTAGACACCGGGGAGCTGTTTTTT. Translation gives CASSWGLGVDTGELFF.